Below, 19 T cell receptor beta chains from the same sample are listed, as sequenced in a study of blood T cell repertoires in COVID-19. Profiling relied on immunoSEQ multiplex PCR, and the TCRdb table lists in-frame clones only, not all of them. The data hold approximately 390,000 clones, with 90% observed a single time. Source material: peripheral blood. These receptors were taken from a young man with active or convalescent COVID-19.

This clone was seen only a few times. The chain carries TRBV7-3 and TRBJ2-2, with D unresolved. V lost 2 bases and J 7 bases, leaving 17 bases between the germline ends. The CDR3 is 16 residues long. Germline V lookup: CDR1 SGHTA, CDR2 FQGTGA. Written as DNA, the CDR3 is TGTGCCAGCAGCTTATCGGATATGAGCGCGAACGGGGAGCTGTTTTTT. Its protein product is CASSLSDMSANGELFF.

The rearrangement joins TRBV19 to TRBJ2-1; 7 positions match TRBD2. CDR3 size: 14 residues. From germline, CDR1 is LNHDA and CDR2 SQIVND (reference sequence). Losses at the gene ends were 4 bases for V and 7 bases for J; bases not matched to a gene: 7. The CDR3 nucleotides are TGTGCCAGTAGTACAAAAGGACTAGAAAATGAGCAGTTCTTC. Its translation is CASSTKGLENEQFF.

The chain has TRBV4-1 and TRBJ2-5; D call uncertain. With 1 base removed from V and 7 bases from J, the gap between germline ends came to 16 bases. This CDR3 has 15 residues. Germline V lookup: CDR1 MGHRA, CDR2 YSYEKL. CDR3 coding DNA: TGCGCCAGCAGCCAAGCCCTAGGTAGTCCGGGGACCCAGTACTTC. This gives the protein CASSQALGSPGTQYF.

The genes are TRBV3-1 (or the pseudogene TRBV3-2) and TRBJ1-1; D may be TRBD1 (6 bases). The CDR3 length is 12 residues. Germline V CDR1 and CDR2: LGHDT, YNNKEL (reference sequence). V was cut by 7 bases and J by 4 bases, with 10 bases left in between. CDR3 DNA sequence: TGTGCCAGCAAGAGGGGGGGCACTGAAGCTTTCTTT. The encoded protein is CASKRGGTEAFF.

The chain couples TRBV7-2 to TRBJ1-5; D not resolved. The V gene lost 5 bases and the J gene lost 9 bases, with 11 bases spanning the gap. The CDR3 extends over 12 amino acids. The V gene's germline CDR1 is SGHTA and CDR2 FQGNSA. CDR3 in amino acids: CASSHPNWPQHF. CDR3 DNA: TGTGCCAGCAGCCACCCCAACTGGCCCCAGCATTTT.

The chain links TRBV28 to TRBJ2-7; 9 bases are a match to TRBD2. Looked up from germline, CDR1 is MDHEN and CDR2 is SYDVKM. With V trimmed by 6 bases and J by 4 bases, 7 bases remained unmatched. There are 14 residues in the CDR3. CDR3 DNA sequence: TGTGCCAGCAGACTAGCGGGCCCTCCTTACGAGCAGTACTTC. Amino acid sequence: CASRLAGPPYEQYF.

The V and J genes are TRBV19 and TRBJ1-2; 9 bases agree with TRBD1. V lost 6 bases to trimming and J lost 8 bases; unmatched junction nucleotides: 22. The CDR3 has 18 residues. Per the germline V gene, CDR1 is LNHDA and CDR2 is SQIVND (reference sequence). The CDR3 protein is CASRPGTGSNTHYLGYTF. CDR3 DNA sequence: TGTGCCAGTAGACCCGGGACAGGGTCTAACACCCACTATTTGGGCTACACCTTC.

The CDR3 loop reads CASYTGGFYNEQFF. CDR3 coding DNA: TGCGCCAGTTACACAGGGGGTTTCTACAATGAGCAGTTCTTC. The rearrangement uses TRBV5-1 and TRBJ2-1; 8 bases map to TRBD1. The V gene end was trimmed by 8 bases and the J gene end by 3 bases; junction bases not matched to a gene: 7. CDR3 size: 14 residues. Germline CDR1 reads SGHRS; CDR2 reads YFSETQ.

The chain is built from TRBV4-3 and TRBJ2-7, with a tentative D call TRBD1 (5 bases). Deletions cut 4 bases from V and 2 bases from J, with 18 bases between. The CDR3 consists of 16 residues. Per the germline V gene, CDR1 is LGHNA and CDR2 is YSLEER. The CDR3 sequence is CASSPRGQGSPYEQYF. CDR3 DNA sequence: TGCGCCAGCAGCCCAAGGGGCCAGGGATCCCCCTACGAGCAGTACTTC.

V is TRBV7-8 and J is TRBJ2-4; TRBD1 matches at 7 bases. Germline V gene sequence: CDR1 SGHVS, CDR2 FQNEAQ. V was clipped by 6 bases and J by 5 bases; unmatched bases: 4. This CDR3 has 13 amino acids. The CDR3 DNA reads as TGTGCCAGCAGAGAGGGACAGCAAAACATTCAGTACTTC. It encodes CASREGQQNIQYF.

This sequence joins TRBV27 and TRBJ2-2; 10 nucleotides align to TRBD1. Losses at the gene ends were 2 bases for V and 4 bases for J; bases not matched to a gene: 4. Germline CDR1 reads MNHEY; CDR2 reads SMNVEV (reference sequence). The CDR3 runs 16 residues. The CDR3 DNA reads TGTGCCAGCAGTTTAAAGGGACAGGGGACCACCGGGGAGCTGTTTTTT. It is translated as CASSLKGQGTTGELFF.

A few counts support this clone. V is TRBV15 and J is TRBJ1-2, with TRBD1 identical over 8 bases. The germline gives CDR1 LNHNV, CDR2 YYDKDF (reference sequence). The CDR3 is 14 residues long. J gave up 8 bases and V 3 bases, and 8 bases lay outside the gene matches. Written as DNA, the CDR3 is TGTGCCACCAGCAGCCGACAGGGGCTGGGCGGCTACACCTTC. It translates to CATSSRQGLGGYTF.

The chain has TRBV19 and TRBJ1-1; D is ambiguous. The CDR3 is 13 residues long. V was trimmed by 7 bases and J by 3 bases, leaving 12 bases between them. CDR1 is LNHDA and CDR2 is SQIVND in the germline V gene (reference sequence). The CDR3 DNA reads as TGTGCCAGTACTGCTTGGGAGGACACTGAAGCTTTCTTT. Its translation is CASTAWEDTEAFF.

The rearrangement joins TRBV11-2 to TRBJ2-5; D possibly corresponds to TRBD2 (6 bases). Germline V gene lookup returns CDR1 SGHAT and CDR2 FQNNGV. The V end lost 3 bases, the J end lost 2 bases, and 7 bases lay between the germline ends. There are 13 residues in the CDR3. CDR3 bases: TGTGCCAGCAGCTTGGGGAGGCAAGAGACCCAGTACTTC. Residues: CASSLGRQETQYF.

This clone was seen just once. The rearrangement uses TRBV19 and TRBJ1-1, with 9 positions matching TRBD1. The CDR3 extends over 13 amino acids. Germline-derived CDR1 and CDR2 are LNHDA and SQIVND (reference sequence). V shed 6 bases, J shed 3 bases, and the junction held 2 bases outside the gene matches. The DNA of the CDR3 is TGTGCCAGTAGCCGGGACAGGGACACTGAAGCTTTCTTT. Translated: CASSRDRDTEAFF.

The chain combines TRBV4-3 with TRBJ2-1; the match to TRBD1 covers 10 bases. The CDR3 is 17 amino acids. Germline loops: CDR1 LGHNA, CDR2 YSLEER. J was trimmed by 5 bases and V by 2 bases; bases with no gene match: 9. CDR3 nucleotides: TGCGCCAGCAGCCAATTTAAGCCGGGACAGGGGAACAATGAGCAGTTCTTC. It encodes CASSQFKPGQGNNEQFF.

The chain employs TRBV18 and TRBJ2-3, with 9 nucleotides matching TRBD1. V lost 5 bases, J lost 3 bases, and 9 bases stayed unmatched. The CDR3 runs to 16 residues. CDR1 KGHSH and CDR2 LQKENI come from the germline V gene. CDR3 in DNA: TGTGCCAGCTCATCGGGACAGGGCCGACCTACAGATACGCAGTATTTT. Translating it yields CASSSGQGRPTDTQYF. Full variable domain (outside the CDR3, taken from reference TRBV18 and TRBJ2-3): NAGVMQNPRHLVRRRGQEARLRCSPMKGHSHVYWYRQLPEEGLKFMVYLQKENIIDESGMPKERFSAEFPKEGPSILRIQQVVRGDSAAYFCASSSGQGRPTDTQYFGPGTRLTVL.

The rearrangement joins TRBV11-2 to TRBJ1-2; 7 nucleotides line up with TRBD1. J gave up 2 bases and V 4 bases, and 4 bases lay outside the gene matches. The germline CDR1 and CDR2 sequences are SGHAT and FQNNGV. This CDR3 region has 14 residues. The CDR3 nucleotides are TGTGCCAGCAGCTCAAGGGACAGCAACTATGGCTACACCTTC. This gives the protein CASSSRDSNYGYTF. The variable domain in full, with the rest retrieved from reference TRBV11-2 and TRBJ1-2, is EAGVAQSPRYKIIEKRQSVAFWCNPISGHATLYWYQQILGQGPKLLIQFQNNGVVDDSQLPKDRFSAERLKGVDSTLKIQPAKLEDSAVYLCASSSRDSNYGYTFGSGTRLTVV.

The V call is TRBV4-1, the J call TRBJ1-2; D is undetermined. This CDR3 comprises 12 residues. The germline V and J ends were trimmed by 4 bases and 5 bases, with 8 bases remaining between them. Looked up from germline, CDR1 is MGHRA and CDR2 is YSYEKL. CDR3 coding DNA: TGCGCCAGCAGCCCGGCGGGGTATGGCTACACCTTC. Its translation is CASSPAGYGYTF.